Each of the 29 T cell receptor beta chains below was sequenced from the same sample in a study of blood T cell repertoires in COVID-19. Assay used: immunoSEQ multiplex PCR; TCRdb lists only in-frame clones, some missing. The sample carries 200,000 to 250,000 clones, less than 90% recorded once. The sequenced material came from PBMCs or T cells enriched from blood (not recorded which). The receptor source for this set is a woman aged 50 to 60 in a cohort exposed to, infected with or recovered from COVID-19 (not recorded which).

J is TRBJ2-5 and V is TRBV7-9, with D possibly TRBD2 on 5 matching bases. V was pared by 2 bases and J by 4 bases, with 17 bases between. Germline V gene lookup returns CDR1 SEHNR and CDR2 FQNEAQ (reference sequence). This CDR3 has 16 residues. CDR3 in amino acids: CASSLWLAQRGETQYF. DNA for the CDR3: TGTGCCAGCAGCTTATGGTTAGCCCAACGGGGAGAGACCCAGTACTTC.

DNA for the CDR3: TGTGCCAGCAGTACGGACAGGGGCGCCGGGGAGCTGTTTTTT. This encodes CASSTDRGAGELFF. J is TRBJ2-2 and V is TRBV2; 9 nucleotides align to TRBD1. The germline V gene encodes CDR1 SNHLY and CDR2 FYNNEI. V lost 5 bases, J lost 6 bases, and 4 bases stayed unmatched. The length of the CDR3 is 14 residues.

CDR3 residues: CSGRGLAGHTEAFF. For the CDR3, the DNA is TGCAGCGGGCGAGGGTTAGCCGGGCACACTGAAGCTTTCTTT. V and J are TRBV29-1 and TRBJ1-1; D gene unclear. The CDR3 contains 14 residues. Germline V CDR1 and CDR2: SQVTM, ANQGSEA. V shed 7 bases and J shed 3 bases, with 18 bases lying between them.

This clone was seen once. The rearrangement links TRBV5-4 to TRBJ2-2; D gene unclear. The V end was cut by 4 bases, the J end by 0 bases, with 10 bases between. The length of the CDR3 is 15 residues. Germline CDR1 reads SGHNT; CDR2 reads YYREEE (reference sequence). As DNA, the CDR3 is TGTGCCAGCAGCCCCCCCGCGGCGAACACCGGGGAGCTGTTTTTT. Protein sequence: CASSPPAANTGELFF.

This clone was picked up a small number of times. The chain links TRBV5-1 to TRBJ1-2; D is uncertain. This CDR3 has 15 amino acids. Germline V lookup: CDR1 SGHRS, CDR2 YFSETQ. V was shortened by 0 bases and J by 2 bases, with 11 bases between the two germline ends. The DNA of the CDR3 is TGCGCCAGCAGCTTGGGAGCCCTCCAAAACTATGGCTACACCTTC. This gives the protein CASSLGALQNYGYTF.

The chain combines TRBV21-1 with TRBJ2-1; the D segment call TRBD1 is taken from the table without a DNA check. TRBV21-1 is termed a pseudogene. This CDR3 is built from 17 residues. The CDR3: CASSWEWTGGAYNEQFF. As DNA, the CDR3 is TGTGCCAGCAGCTGGGAATGGACAGGGGGCGCCTACAATGAGCAGTTCTTC.

This chain uses TRBV6-5 with TRBJ2-5; 8 bases fit TRBD2. The germline V gene encodes CDR1 MNHEY and CDR2 SVGAGI. The trim removed 8 bases at V and 5 bases at J, leaving 13 bases unmatched. This CDR3 contains 15 residues. The CDR3 DNA sequence: TGTGCCAGCGAATCTCCCGGGACTAGAGGGGAGACCCAGTACTTC. This codes for CASESPGTRGETQYF.

This chain uses TRBV2 with TRBJ1-5; D perhaps matches TRBD1 (6 bases). Germline loops: CDR1 SNHLY, CDR2 FYNNEI. Trimming left V 5 bases short and J 1 base short, with 15 bases between. The CDR3 has 16 residues. In nucleotides, the CDR3 is TGTGCCAGCAGTTTCGGTCCCGACAGGAGCAATCAGCCCCAGCATTTT. Translating gives CASSFGPDRSNQPQHF.

The V call is TRBV28, the J call TRBJ1-6, with 7 bases identical to TRBD1. J was trimmed by 4 bases and V by 5 bases; bases with no gene match: 5. The CDR3 has 15 residues. Germline V CDR1 and CDR2: MDHEN, SYDVKM. For the CDR3, the DNA is TGTGCCAGCAGTGGAGGGACAGCTTATAATTCACCCCTCCACTTT. This sequence encodes CASSGGTAYNSPLHF.

The rearrangement uses TRBV25-1 and TRBJ1-2; 7 nucleotides align to TRBD1. V was clipped by 8 bases and J by 8 bases; unmatched bases: 8. The CDR3 spans 12 residues. CDR1 MGHDK and CDR2 SYGVNS come from the germline V gene. The CDR3 DNA is TGTGCCAGCCTGACCACAGGGGAGGGCTACACCTTC. Translation: CASLTTGEGYTF.

This rearrangement joins TRBV9 to TRBJ1-2; the match to TRBD1 covers 9 bases. Germline CDR1 and CDR2: SGDLS and YYNGEE. CDR3 length: 16 residues. The V segment lost 4 bases and the J segment 6 bases; nucleotides outside the gene matches: 13. The CDR3 loop reads CASSFTPTGGEDGYTF. In DNA, the CDR3 is TGTGCCAGCAGCTTCACCCCGACAGGGGGAGAGGATGGCTACACCTTC. The variable domain in full, completed from reference TRBV9 and TRBJ1-2, reads DSGVTQTPKHLITATGQRVTLRCSPRSGDLSVYWYQQSLDQGLQFLIQYYNGEERAKGNILERFSAQQFPDLHSELNLSSLELGDSALYFCASSFTPTGGEDGYTFGSGTRLTVV.

The genes are TRBV5-1 and TRBJ2-5; D uncertain. The CDR3 sequence is 14 residues long. Trimming cost V 0 bases and J 1 base, with 7 bases left between them. The germline V gene encodes CDR1 SGHRS and CDR2 YFSETQ. CDR3 sequence: CASSLGQIQETQYF. As DNA, the CDR3 is TGCGCCAGCAGCTTGGGGCAGATCCAAGAGACCCAGTACTTC.

The J gene is TRBJ1-3, the V gene TRBV27; perhaps TRBD1 as D (5 bases). The CDR3 is 14 amino acids. Germline-derived CDR1 and CDR2 are MNHEY and SMNVEV (reference sequence). V dropped 6 bases and J dropped 8 bases, with 17 bases sitting between them. The CDR3 DNA follows: TGTGCCAGCAGGACCCGGGCGAAAGGGGACACCATATATTTT. Encoded protein: CASRTRAKGDTIYF.

The CDR3 here is CASSSGTPLGYGYTF. The DNA of the CDR3 is TGTGCCAGCAGTTCCGGGACACCTTTAGGGTATGGCTACACCTTC. This chain connects TRBV2 to TRBJ1-2; TRBD1 might be the D (6 bases). V was shortened by 5 bases and J by 5 bases, with 18 bases between the two germline ends. CDR1 is SNHLY, CDR2 FYNNEI, per germline. The CDR3 has 15 residues.

V usage is TRBV6-6 and J usage is TRBJ2-7, with 13 positions matching TRBD2. Germline V CDR1 and CDR2: MNHNY, SVGAGI (reference sequence). V lost 10 bases and J lost 5; bases outside the gene matches: 14. The CDR3 consists of 16 residues. CDR3 nucleotide sequence: TGTGCCACGACCGGGACTAGCGGGGTTTGGAGCGACGAGCAGTACTTC. It is translated as CATTGTSGVWSDEQYF.

The CDR3 sequence is CASTRRGSNLSPLHF. DNA of the CDR3: TGTGCCAGCACACGGAGGGGCTCGAACCTATCACCCCTCCACTTT. J is TRBJ1-6 and V is TRBV3-1 (or the pseudogene TRBV3-2), with D perhaps matching TRBD1 (5 bases). In germline, CDR1 is LGHDT, CDR2 YNNKEL (reference sequence). The CDR3 length is 15 residues. The V end lost 7 bases, the J end lost 10 bases, and 20 bases lay between the germline ends.

This clone appeared a single time. Other DNA sequences of this sample code for an identical CDR3. The rearrangement links TRBV11-3 to TRBJ2-1; 9 positions agree with TRBD1. The V gene's germline CDR1 is SGHNT and CDR2 YENEEA. The CDR3 is 17 amino acids. The V gene end was trimmed by 5 bases and the J gene end by 4 bases; junction bases not matched to a gene: 12. This chain's CDR3 is CASSLTSGTGPYNEQFF. The CDR3 coding sequence is TGTGCCAGCAGCCTGACCTCCGGGACAGGGCCATACAATGAGCAGTTCTTC.

V and J are TRBV28 and TRBJ1-2; D perhaps matches TRBD1 (5 bases). This CDR3 is built from 12 residues. V lost 5 bases and J 4 bases, leaving 8 bases between the germline ends. Germline CDR1 and CDR2: MDHEN and SYDVKM. The CDR3 is CASSPGIYGYTF. In DNA form, the CDR3 reads TGTGCCAGCAGTCCAGGGATCTATGGCTACACCTTC.

This chain joins TRBV18 and TRBJ1-2; D call uncertain. From germline, CDR1 is KGHSH and CDR2 LQKENI. The CDR3 is 15 amino acids. Between the trimmed V and J ends, which lost 2 bases and 0 bases, there was a span of 10 bases. Here the CDR3 DNA reads TGTGCCAGCTCACCATCGACAAATACTAACTATGGCTACACCTTC. It translates to CASSPSTNTNYGYTF.

The chain joins TRBV4-3 to TRBJ1-1; D perhaps matches TRBD1 (6 bases). The CDR3 runs 16 residues. Trimming took 0 bases from V and 4 from J, leaving 15 bases between them. CDR1 is LGHNA, CDR2 YSLEER, per germline. CDR3 in DNA: TGCGCCAGCAGCCAAGAATCCCGGGAAGGGGGCACTGAAGCTTTCTTT. Protein: CASSQESREGGTEAFF.

The chain has TRBV29-1 and TRBJ1-1, with 7 bases matching TRBD1. The ends lost 7 bases at V and 3 bases at J; junction bases unmatched: 5. Germline CDR1 and CDR2: SQVTM and ANQGSEA. This CDR3 has 12 residues. CDR3 in DNA: TGCAGCGCCCGGGACAGATACACTGAAGCTTTCTTT. Its translation is CSARDRYTEAFF.

This chain joins TRBV6-1 and TRBJ1-5, with a tentative D call TRBD1 (5 bases). In germline, CDR1 is MNHNS, CDR2 SASEGT. The CDR3 is made up of 13 amino acids. The V and J ends lost 8 bases and 1 base respectively, with 9 bases between them. CDR3 sequence: CASHDSSNQPQHF. CDR3 DNA: TGTGCCAGCCATGACAGCAGCAATCAGCCCCAGCATTTT.

The J gene is TRBJ2-5, the V gene TRBV6-2 or TRBV6-3, with 8 nucleotides matching TRBD2. The CDR3 spans 14 residues. With 5 bases clipped from V and 2 bases from J, the junction kept 4 bases outside the gene matches. From germline, CDR1 is MNHEY and CDR2 SVGEGT. CDR3 loop: CASSRGGAQETQYF. The CDR3 nucleotides read TGTGCCAGCAGTCGGGGGGGGGCTCAAGAGACCCAGTACTTC.

V and J are TRBV24-1 and TRBJ2-3; perhaps TRBD2 as D (6 bases). V shed 3 bases and J shed 1 base, with 13 bases lying between them. CDR3 length: 16 amino acids. The germline gives CDR1 KGHDR, CDR2 SFDVKD. CDR3 in amino acids: CATSDVGGFGTDTQYF. The DNA for the CDR3 is TGTGCCACCAGTGATGTCGGGGGTTTTGGCACAGATACGCAGTATTTT.

This chain uses TRBV4-2 with TRBJ2-5, with a possible D match to TRBD2 (7 bases). Germline V gives CDR1 LGHNA, CDR2 YNFKEQ. The CDR3 spans 17 residues. Deletions cut 1 base from V and 2 bases from J, with 17 bases between. The CDR3 sequence is CASSQGRRGRGQETQYF. The CDR3 DNA sequence: TGTGCCAGCAGCCAAGGACGGAGGGGGAGGGGGCAAGAGACCCAGTACTTC.

There are a few counts of this clone. The V call is TRBV5-4, the J call TRBJ2-5, with a possible D match to TRBD2 (6 bases). There are 14 residues in the CDR3. Germline CDR1 is SGHNT and CDR2 is YYREEE (reference sequence). The V gene lost 0 bases and the J gene lost 7 bases, with 13 bases spanning the gap. CDR3 sequence (DNA): TGTGCCAGCAGCTTGGCCGGGGGTCCCGGGACCCAGTACTTC. It encodes CASSLAGGPGTQYF.

The rearrangement links TRBV28 to TRBJ2-3, with TRBD2 matching over 8 bases. This CDR3 is 13 amino acids long. With V trimmed by 8 bases and J by 3 bases, 4 bases remained unmatched. Germline V gene data show CDR1 as MDHEN and CDR2 as SYDVKM. The CDR3 region is CASLAGGTDTQYF. DNA of the CDR3: TGTGCCAGCCTAGCGGGTGGAACAGATACGCAGTATTTT. The whole variable domain, filled in from reference TRBV28 and TRBJ2-3, reads DVKVTQSSRYLVKRTGEKVFLECVQDMDHENMFWYRQDPGLGLRLIYFSYDVKMKEKGDIPEGYSVSREKKERFSLILESASTNQTSMYLCASLAGGTDTQYFGPGTRLTVL.

The genes are TRBV30 and TRBJ2-3; perhaps TRBD1 as D (5 bases). The CDR3 is 12 residues long. The V gene lost 5 bases and the J gene lost 4 bases, with 10 bases spanning the gap. CDR1 is GTSNPN and CDR2 is SVGIG in the germline V gene (reference sequence). This CDR3 is CAWGARADTQYF. CDR3 DNA: TGTGCCTGGGGGGCTCGGGCAGATACGCAGTATTTT.

The rearrangement joins TRBV5-1 to TRBJ2-3; D is perhaps TRBD2 (5 bases). Trimming took off 0 bases at V and 0 bases at J, with 8 bases between the two ends. The CDR3 totals 15 residues. Germline CDR1 is SGHRS and CDR2 is YFSETQ. CDR3 amino acids: CASSLAGSSTDTQYF. CDR3 sequence (DNA): TGCGCCAGCAGCTTGGCGGGATCTAGCACAGATACGCAGTATTTT.